A few counts support the clone carrying this TCR beta chain. Its antigen is as yet unknown. The source of roughly 2.1 micrograms of genomic DNA for TCR beta libraries was cryopreserved PBMCs. Profiling relied on immunoSEQ multiplex PCR, and the TCRdb table lists in-frame clones only, not all of them. This table has 35,000 to 40,000 clones, 60% to 75% appearing once. This CDR3 has 13 residues. V was trimmed by 3 bases and J by 3 bases, leaving 5 bases between them. CDR1 and CDR2 (germline): KGHSH, LQKENI. The sample comes from a study of cytotoxic CD8 clonotypes in ibrutinib-treated CLL. Whole-study context: Samples yielded averages of around 280,000 productive templates and 94,000 or so productive rearrangements.

Study outcomes and limitations: Clonality showed a rise at ibrutinib response that reversed toward baseline at progression. Sustained-remission and progressing patients had unequal sampling times.

The material sequenced was PBMCs, taken at disease progression, from a patient treated with ibrutinib. The source is a human donor with chronic lymphocytic leukemia. The rearrangement uses TRBV18 and TRBJ2-2; D is uncertain. Written as DNA, the CDR3 is TGTGCCAGCTCACCCCCTTACACCGGGGAGCTGTTTTTT. It is translated as CASSPPYTGELFF.